The text below deals with one T cell receptor (beta chain). Its antigen is as yet unknown. The junction departs from germline at one end; a sequencing error may be responsible. These data are taken from a study of tumor-infiltrating lymphocytes in primary liver carcinoma. Study-level findings and limits: Owing to bulk unsorted samples, no comparison was made between CD4+ and CD8+ repertoires. Tumor region pairs shared more overlap than did tumor-adjacent and tumor-blood pairs.

Researchers drew blood RNA from unsorted whole blood and extracted germline DNA as well. No patient had received treatment, and all had chronic HBV infection. Germline V CDR1 and CDR2: MGHRA, YSYEKL. The CDR3 length is 15 residues. Making TCR beta cDNA involved approximately 520 ng total RNA and a constant-region primer. Researchers made the TCR beta libraries by running three nested multiplex PCR rounds with slightly modified ARM-PCR. The first two PCR rounds, nine to ten cycles each, used TRBV1-TRBV30 forward primers and a C-beta reverse primer. Each CDR3 protein is one row after TCRdb ran MiXCR on the multiplex PCR reads. The sample has 150,000 to 200,000 distinct CDR3 sequences; about 60% are singletons.

Sequencing was performed on peripheral blood. The receptor comes from a man aged 35 to 55 with primary liver carcinoma and hepatitis B virus infection. The chain links TRBV4-1 to TRBJ2-5, with D maybe TRBD1 (8 bases). The DNA of the CDR3 is TGCTCCAGCAGCCAAGGACAGGGAGGGGCGAAGACCCAGTACTTC. Protein: CSSSQGQGGAKTQYF.